This is a list of T cell receptor beta chains from one sample in a study of T-cell reconstitution after alpha-beta-depleted transplantation in children. TCRdb recomputed calls from the PCR reads with MiXCR, one row per CDR3 protein. The sample has fewer than 700,000 distinct CDR3 sequences, around 23% seen once. The source material was PBMCs, mostly from graft donor cells, sampled 360 days after TCRalphabeta/CD19-depleted stem cell transplant. The receptors derive from a boy in the first two years of life who had a stem cell transplant for acute myeloid leukemia, so the T cells may come from the graft donor. Both conserved end residues are part of each CDR3.

j_call | cdr3_length | v_call | cdr3_aa
TRBJ2-3 | 14 | TRBV20-1 | CSARDGAGLITQYF
TRBJ2-3 | 14 | TRBV28 | CASSLETTGDTQYF
TRBJ2-1 | 14 | TRBV6-2/TRBV6-3 | CASSSSGLYNEQFF
TRBJ2-2 | 17 | TRBV3-1 | CASSQLGLAVGTGELFF
TRBJ1-6 | 17 | TRBV5-1 | CASSLDRGSSYNSPLHF
TRBJ2-4 | 10 | TRBV20-1 | CSANKNIQYF
TRBJ1-2 | 14 | TRBV29-1 | CSVEGLSTNRARGF
TRBJ2-5 | 14 | TRBV15 | CATSSITGEETQYF
TRBJ2-1 | 16 | TRBV10-2 | CASSETINSFYNEQFF
TRBJ2-7 | 15 | TRBV20-1 | CSAYDRDGGPYEQYF
TRBJ2-5 | 15 | TRBV5-6 | CASSGRVRTGRVQYF
TRBJ1-1 | 13 | TRBV14 | CASSQDWGTEAFF